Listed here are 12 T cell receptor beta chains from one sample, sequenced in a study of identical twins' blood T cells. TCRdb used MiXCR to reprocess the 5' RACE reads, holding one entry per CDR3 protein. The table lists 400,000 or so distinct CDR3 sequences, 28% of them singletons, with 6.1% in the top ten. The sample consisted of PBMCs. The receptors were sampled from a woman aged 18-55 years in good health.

Here the CDR3 reads CASSHAGGYTF. Here the CDR3 DNA reads TGTGCCAGCAGCCACGCCGGTGGCTACACCTTC. This chain joins TRBV3-1 and TRBJ1-2; no definite D call. V shed 3 bases and J shed 7 bases, with 6 bases lying between them. The CDR3 totals 11 residues. Germline V CDR1 and CDR2: LGHDT, YNNKEL (reference sequence).

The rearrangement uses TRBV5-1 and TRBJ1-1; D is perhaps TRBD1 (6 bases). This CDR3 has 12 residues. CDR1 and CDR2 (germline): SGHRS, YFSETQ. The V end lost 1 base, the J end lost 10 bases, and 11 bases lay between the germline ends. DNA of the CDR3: TGCGCCAGCAGCTTGACCGGGGGGCGAGCTTTCTTT. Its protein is CASSLTGGRAFF.

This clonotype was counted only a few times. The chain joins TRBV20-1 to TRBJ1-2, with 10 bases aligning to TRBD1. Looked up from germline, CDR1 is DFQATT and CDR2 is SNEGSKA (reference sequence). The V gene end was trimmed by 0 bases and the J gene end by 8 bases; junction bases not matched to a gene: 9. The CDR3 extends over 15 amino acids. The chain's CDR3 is CSARDVGQGIFGYTF. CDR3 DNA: TGCAGTGCTAGAGATGTGGGACAGGGGATTTTCGGCTACACCTTC.

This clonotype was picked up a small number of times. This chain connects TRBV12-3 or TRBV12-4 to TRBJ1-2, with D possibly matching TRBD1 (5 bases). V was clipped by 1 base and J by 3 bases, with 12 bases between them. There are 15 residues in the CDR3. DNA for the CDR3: TGTGCCAGCAGTTTAGGGGACGGCCTCTACTATGGCTACACCTTC. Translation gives CASSLGDGLYYGYTF.

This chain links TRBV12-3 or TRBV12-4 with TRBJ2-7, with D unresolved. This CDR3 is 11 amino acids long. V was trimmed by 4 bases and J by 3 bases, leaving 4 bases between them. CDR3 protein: CASSYNYEQYF. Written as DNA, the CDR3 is TGTGCCAGCAGTTACAACTACGAGCAGTACTTC.

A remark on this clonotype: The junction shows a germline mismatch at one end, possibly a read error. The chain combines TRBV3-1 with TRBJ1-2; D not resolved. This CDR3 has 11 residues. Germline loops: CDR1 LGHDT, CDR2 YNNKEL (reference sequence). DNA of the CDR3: TGTGCTAGCAGCTCTTTTCACAGCTACACCTTC. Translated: CASSSFHSYTF.

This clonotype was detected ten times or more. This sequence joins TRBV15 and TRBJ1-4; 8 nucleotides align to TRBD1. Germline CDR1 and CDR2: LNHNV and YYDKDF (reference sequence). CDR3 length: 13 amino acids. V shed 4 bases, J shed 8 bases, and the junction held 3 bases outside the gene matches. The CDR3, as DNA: TGTGCCACCAGCACCAGACAGGGGGAAAAACTGTTTTTT. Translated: CATSTRQGEKLFF.

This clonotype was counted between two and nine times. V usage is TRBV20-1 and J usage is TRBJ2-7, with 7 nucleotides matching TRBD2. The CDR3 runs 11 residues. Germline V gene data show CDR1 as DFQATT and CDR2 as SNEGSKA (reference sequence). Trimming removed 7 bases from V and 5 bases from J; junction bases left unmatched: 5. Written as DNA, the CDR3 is TGCAGTGTCCGGGAGGACCACGAGCAGTACTTC. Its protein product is CSVREDHEQYF.

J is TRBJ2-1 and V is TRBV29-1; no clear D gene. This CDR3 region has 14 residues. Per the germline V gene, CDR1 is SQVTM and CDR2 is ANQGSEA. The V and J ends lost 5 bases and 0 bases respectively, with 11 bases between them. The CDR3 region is CSVYLGFSYNEQFF. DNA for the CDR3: TGCAGCGTTTATCTAGGCTTCTCCTACAATGAGCAGTTCTTC.

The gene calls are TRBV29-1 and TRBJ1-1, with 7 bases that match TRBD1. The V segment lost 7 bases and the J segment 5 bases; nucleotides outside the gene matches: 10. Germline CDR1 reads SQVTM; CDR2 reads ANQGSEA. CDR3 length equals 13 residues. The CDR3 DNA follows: TGCAGCGCCATTGCAGGGGGGAAAACTGAAGCTTTCTTT. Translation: CSAIAGGKTEAFF. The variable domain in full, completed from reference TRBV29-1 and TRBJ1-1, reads SAVISQKPSRDICQRGTSLTIQCQVDSQVTMMFWYRQQPGQSLTLIATANQGSEATYESGFVIDKFPISRPNLTFSTLTVSNMSPEDSSIYLCSAIAGGKTEAFFGQGTRLTVV.

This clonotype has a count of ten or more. The CDR3 DNA reads TGCAGCGGACTCAGGAGAACACCGCGAGAAACGACAGGAGCCCTCGAAGCTTTCTTT. This sequence encodes CSGLRRTPRETTGALEAFF. This rearrangement joins TRBV29-1 to TRBJ1-1; a possible D gene is TRBD1 (6 bases). Per the germline V gene, CDR1 is SQVTM and CDR2 is ANQGSEA. Trimming took off 7 bases at V and 8 bases at J, with 38 bases between the two ends. This CDR3 has 19 residues. The full variable domain, its missing parts supplied by reference TRBV29-1 and TRBJ1-1, is SAVISQKPSRDICQRGTSLTIQCQVDSQVTMMFWYRQQPGQSLTLIATANQGSEATYESGFVIDKFPISRPNLTFSTLTVSNMSPEDSSIYLCSGLRRTPRETTGALEAFFGQGTRLTVV.

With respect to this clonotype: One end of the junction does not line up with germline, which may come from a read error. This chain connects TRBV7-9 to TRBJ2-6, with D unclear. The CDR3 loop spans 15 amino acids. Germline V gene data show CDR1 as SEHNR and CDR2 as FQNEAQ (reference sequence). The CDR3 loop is CAGSRHISGANVLTF. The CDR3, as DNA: TGTGCCGGCAGTCGACACATATCTGGGGCCAACGTCCTGACTTTC. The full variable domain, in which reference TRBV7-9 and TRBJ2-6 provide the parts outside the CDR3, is DTGVSQNPRHKITKRGQNVTFRCDPISEHNRLYWYRQTLGQGPEFLTYFQNEAQLEKSRLLSDRFSAERPKGSFSTLEIQRTEQGDSAMYLCAGSRHISGANVLTFGAGSRLTVL.